These T cell receptor beta chains were read from a single sample in a study of OX40 agonist ivuxolimab in advanced cancers. Sequenced by immunoSEQ multiplex PCR; TCRdb stores in-frame clones only, minus some. This table holds about 76,000 clones, around nine tenths found once. Specimen: CD4+ or CD8+ T cells sorted from blood, collected in a trial of the OX40 agonist ivuxolimab. These receptors came from an adult with an advanced solid tumor such as melanoma, head and neck, liver or kidney cancer. The CDR3 runs from the conserved cysteine through the conserved F or W. D genes are given only for firm matches. Clone size is stated in some rows and not others, as once, few, many or a class when expanded.

TRBD1,TRBJ1-2,TRBV29-1,few,CSVEGGTGYSGYGYTF,TGCAGCGTTGAAGGGGGGACAGGCTACTCAGGCTATGGCTACACCTTC
-,TRBJ2-1,TRBV20-1,-,CSALQGHEQFF,TGCAGTGCGCTACAGGGCCATGAGCAGTTCTTC
-,TRBJ2-2,TRBV5-5,-,CASSLLPYRDTGELFF,TGTGCCAGCAGCTTACTACCTTACAGGGACACCGGGGAGCTGTTTTTT
TRBD2,TRBJ2-1,TRBV5-1,-,CASSLVAGTTVYNEQFF,TGCGCCAGCAGCTTGGTGGCCGGGACTACAGTATACAATGAGCAGTTCTTC
-,TRBJ2-4,TRBV4-2,-,CASSQDEGSKNIQYF,TGTGCCAGCAGCCAAGATGAGGGATCCAAAAACATTCAGTACTTC
-,TRBJ2-5,TRBV5-1,-,CASSFLLKETQYF,TGCGCCAGCAGCTTCTTACTTAAAGAGACCCAGTACTTC
TRBD2,TRBJ2-3,TRBV7-3,-,CASSPRGGRATQYF,TGTGCCAGCAGCCCGCGGGGGGGCCGAGCTACGCAGTATTTT
-,TRBJ1-4,TRBV5-1,-,CASSLGSGGTATNEKLFF,TGCGCCAGCAGCTTGGGGTCCGGGGGAACGGCAACTAATGAAAAACTGTTTTTT
-,TRBJ2-1,TRBV30,-,CAWSSMTSYNEQFF,TGTGCCTGGAGTTCTATGACCTCCTACAATGAGCAGTTCTTC
-,TRBJ2-7,TRBV5-1,-,CASSAGDRAYEQYF,TGCGCCAGCAGCGCAGGGGACCGCGCCTACGAGCAGTACTTC
-,TRBJ1-5,TRBV29-1,-,CSVDPLEPQHF,TGCAGCGTTGACCCCTTGGAGCCCCAGCATTTT
TRBD2,TRBJ2-3,TRBV28,-,CASSLSGGTDTQYF,TGTGCCAGCAGTTTGAGCGGGGGCACAGATACGCAGTATTTT
-,TRBJ1-6,TRBV19,-,CASTGGNSPLHF,TGTGCCAGTACGGGTGGCAATTCACCCCTCCACTTT
-,TRBJ1-5,TRBV7-9,-,CASSYISGPQHF,TGTGCCAGCAGCTATATCAGTGGGCCCCAGCATTTT
-,TRBJ1-5,TRBV2,few,CASTGDPGVPQHF,TGTGCCAGCACCGGGGACCCGGGGGTGCCCCAGCATTTT
TRBD1,TRBJ1-2,TRBV15,-,CATSRDRTGGANYGYTF,TGTGCCACCAGCAGAGATCGTACAGGGGGAGCTAACTATGGCTACACCTTC
TRBD2,TRBJ2-1,TRBV4-2,-,CASSHGAGTSLVNEQFF,TGTGCCAGCAGCCACGGGGCCGGGACTAGTTTAGTGAATGAGCAGTTCTTC
-,TRBJ1-5,TRBV6-5,-,CASSYGGGWPQHF,TGTGCCAGCAGTTACGGCGGGGGTTGGCCCCAGCATTTT
TRBD1,TRBJ2-2,TRBV11-1,-,CASSPQPPGQGSTGELFF,TGTGCCAGCAGCCCACAGCCTCCGGGACAGGGATCCACCGGGGAGCTGTTTTTT
-,TRBJ1-5,TRBV6-1,-,CASSSGQPQHF,TGTGCCAGCAGCAGCGGGCAGCCCCAGCATTTT
-,TRBJ1-3,TRBV7-2,-,CASSLANTGSTGNTIYF,TGTGCCAGCAGCTTAGCCAACACAGGCTCTACTGGAAACACCATATATTTT
-,TRBJ1-1,TRBV5-1,-,CASQFGGGYEAFF,TGCGCCAGCCAATTCGGAGGGGGGTATGAAGCTTTCTTT
-,TRBJ1-5,TRBV7-2,-,CASSLSGPNQPQHF,TGTGCCAGCAGCTTATCAGGCCCGAATCAGCCCCAGCATTTT
-,TRBJ1-5,TRBV6-5,once,CASSYSGGNQPQHF,TGTGCCAGCAGTTACTCAGGGGGCAATCAGCCCCAGCATTTT
-,TRBJ2-3,TRBV11-3,-,CASSPGQSTDTQYF,TGTGCCAGCAGCCCTGGACAGTCCACAGATACGCAGTATTTT
-,TRBJ1-1,TRBV6-5,-,CASTTSGYTEAFF,TGTGCCAGCACCACGTCGGGGTACACTGAAGCTTTCTTT
TRBD1,TRBJ1-4,TRBV6-6,-,CASSSGTGGSNEKLFF,TGTGCCAGCAGTTCTGGGACAGGGGGCTCTAATGAAAAACTGTTTTTT
TRBD1,TRBJ2-1,TRBV7-9,-,CASSLARGLGEQFF,TGTGCCAGCAGCTTAGCCAGGGGGCTCGGTGAGCAGTTCTTC
-,TRBJ2-1,TRBV7-2,once,CASSLADTNSYNEQFF,TGTGCCAGCAGCTTAGCGGACACTAACTCCTACAATGAGCAGTTCTTC
-,TRBJ2-3,TRBV7-8,-,CASSFSTGAQTDTQYF,TGTGCCAGCAGCTTTAGTACGGGAGCACAAACAGATACGCAGTATTTT
TRBD1,TRBJ1-2,TRBV28,-,CASRTGQGISGYTF,TGTGCCAGCAGGACCGGACAGGGGATCTCTGGCTACACCTTC
TRBD1,TRBJ2-7,TRBV28,-,CASTRGQGLYEQYF,TGTGCCAGCACGAGGGGACAGGGCCTCTACGAGCAGTACTTC
TRBD1,TRBJ2-3,TRBV18,-,CASSTRTGGPPDTQYF,TGTGCCAGCTCAACGCGGACAGGGGGCCCCCCAGATACGCAGTATTTT
-,TRBJ2-7,TRBV7-2,-,CASSFYRHYEQYF,TGTGCCAGCAGCTTCTACAGACACTACGAGCAGTACTTC
-,TRBJ2-6,TRBV5-5,-,CASSLTTGFLSGSGANVLTF,TGTGCCAGCAGCTTGACGACAGGATTTCTTTCTGGCTCTGGGGCCAACGTCCTGACTTTC
-,TRBJ2-2,TRBV11-3,-,CASSPPGGSGELFF,TGTGCCAGCAGCCCTCCCGGGGGTTCCGGGGAGCTGTTTTTT
TRBD2,TRBJ2-1,TRBV30,once,CACTLAGVGNEQFF,TGTGCCTGCACCTTAGCGGGGGTCGGCAATGAGCAGTTCTTC
TRBD2,TRBJ2-3,TRBV2,-,CASTASGGAAYTQYF,TGTGCCAGCACCGCTAGCGGGGGGGCAGCGTATACGCAGTATTTT
-,TRBJ1-4,TRBV7-2,-,CASSLDSGANEKLFF,TGTGCCAGCAGCTTAGATTCGGGTGCTAATGAAAAACTGTTTTTT
TRBD2,TRBJ2-7,TRBV7-8,-,CASSFPTSGVNEQYF,TGTGCCAGCAGCTTTCCGACTAGCGGCGTAAACGAGCAGTACTTC
TRBD2,TRBJ2-1,TRBV6-1,-,CASSALAGAYNEQFF,TGTGCCAGCAGTGCGCTAGCGGGGGCCTACAATGAGCAGTTCTTC